Presented here are 14 T cell receptor beta chains from one specimen sequenced in a study of glioma-infiltrating T cells after dendritic cell vaccination (dated by TCRdb to the mid-2010s). Libraries were constructed by the immunoSEQ multiplex PCR assay. TCRdb retrieved this table from immuneACCESS and kept in-frame rearrangements only. Not all clones are present; in checked studies, unresolved V genes account for under half, and no reason is known for the remainder. Within this sample are roughly 47,000 clones, with 85% of them counted one time only. The ten largest clones take up more than 9.5% of the sample. This specimen consisted of blood, obtained before dendritic cell vaccination. These receptors came from a human donor with glioblastoma.

This rearrangement joins TRBV18 to TRBJ1-1; 7 nucleotides match TRBD1. Germline trimming cut 0 bases from V and 4 bases from J; bases unmatched to any gene: 2. Germline CDR1 reads KGHSH; CDR2 reads LQKENI. CDR3 length: 14 amino acids. CDR3 sequence reads: CASSPPAGGTEAFF. The CDR3 bases are TGTGCCAGCTCACCACCGGCAGGGGGCACTGAAGCTTTCTTT.

The gene calls are TRBV6-1 and TRBJ1-5, with D possibly TRBD1 on 6 matching bases. V shed 6 bases and J shed 4 bases, with 19 bases lying between them. Germline CDR1 and CDR2: MNHNS and SASEGT. The CDR3 runs 16 residues. The CDR3 sequence is CASSESTGLWNQPQHF. DNA of the CDR3: TGTGCCAGCAGCGAATCCACAGGGTTATGGAATCAGCCCCAGCATTTT.

Only a few counts were recorded for this clone. The CDR3 DNA reads TGCGCCAGCAGTGAGGGGGGACAGGGCAAGGACGAGCAGTACTTC. This sequence encodes CASSEGGQGKDEQYF. This chain connects TRBV10-1 to TRBJ2-7; 9 bases are shared with TRBD1. Unmatched junction bases numbered 7, after V lost 2 bases and J lost 5 bases. CDR1 WNHNN and CDR2 SYGVQD come from the germline V gene (reference sequence). This CDR3 contains 15 residues.

This sequence joins TRBV5-6 and TRBJ2-3, with D perhaps TRBD2 (6 bases). This CDR3 region has 16 residues. Looked up from germline, CDR1 is SGHDT and CDR2 is YYEEEE. Between the trimmed V and J ends, which lost 6 bases and 0 bases, there was a span of 17 bases. The CDR3: CASTPIAETSTDTQYF. DNA for the CDR3: TGTGCCAGCACCCCAATAGCGGAGACTAGCACAGATACGCAGTATTTT.

The chain recombines TRBV11-2 with TRBJ1-1; D remains ambiguous. V was clipped by 1 base and J by 0 bases, with 6 bases between them. The length of the CDR3 is 14 residues. The V gene's germline CDR1 is SGHAT and CDR2 FQNNGV. CDR3 sequence reads: CASSLGQVNTEAFF. The DNA for the CDR3 is TGTGCCAGCAGCTTAGGGCAGGTGAACACTGAAGCTTTCTTT.

The J gene is TRBJ1-2, the V gene TRBV21-1; the D segment call TRBD1 is taken from the table without a DNA check. TRBV21-1 is shown as a pseudogene. The CDR3 contains 17 residues. CDR3 amino acids: CASSKGNRGQINYGYTF. The DNA of the CDR3 is TGTGCCAGCAGCAAAGGGAACAGGGGGCAGATTAACTATGGCTACACCTTC.

The CDR3: CASSQVGASTDTQYF. The CDR3 bases are TGTGCCAGCAGCCAAGTTGGGGCAAGCACAGATACGCAGTATTTT. The rearrangement joins TRBV14 to TRBJ2-3, with D possibly matching TRBD1 (5 bases). V lost 1 base and J 0 bases, leaving 8 bases between the germline ends. The CDR3 spans 15 residues. The germline V gene encodes CDR1 SGHDN and CDR2 FVKESK.

The CDR3 region is CASKYREEHQPQHF. In nucleotides, the CDR3 is TGTGCCAGCAAATACAGGGAAGAGCATCAGCCCCAGCATTTT. The rearrangement uses TRBV19 and TRBJ1-5; maybe TRBD1 (6 bases). With 9 bases removed from V and 5 bases from J, the gap between germline ends came to 17 bases. Germline V gives CDR1 LNHDA, CDR2 SQIVND (reference sequence). The CDR3 loop spans 14 amino acids.

The chain has TRBV5-4 and TRBJ1-1, with a weak D call TRBD1 (6 bases). The CDR3 length is 15 residues. The germline gives CDR1 SGHNT, CDR2 YYREEE (reference sequence). Trimming took 5 bases from V and 3 from J, leaving 17 bases between them. The CDR3 is CASRSITGYDTEAFF. CDR3 in DNA: TGTGCCAGCAGATCAATAACAGGGTATGACACTGAAGCTTTCTTT.

This clone was picked up a small number of times. V is TRBV6-5 and J is TRBJ2-5, with a tentative D call TRBD2 (6 bases). Germline V gives CDR1 MNHEY, CDR2 SVGAGI. V was shortened by 6 bases and J by 4 bases, with 15 bases between the two germline ends. CDR3 size: 14 residues. This CDR3 reads CASSYGGVGETQYF. CDR3 nucleotide sequence: TGTGCCAGCAGCTACGGCGGGGTAGGAGAGACCCAGTACTTC.

This clone was seen just once. V is TRBV9 and J is TRBJ1-2; D may be TRBD1 (5 bases). V was cut by 3 bases and J by 2 bases, with 11 bases left in between. This CDR3 has 14 amino acids. Germline-derived CDR1 and CDR2 are SGDLS and YYNGEE. CDR3 sequence reads: CASSGQTENYGYTF. DNA of the CDR3: TGTGCCAGCAGCGGCCAGACAGAAAACTATGGCTACACCTTC. Full variable domain (rest looked up from reference TRBV9 and TRBJ1-2): DSGVTQTPKHLITATGQRVTLRCSPRSGDLSVYWYQQSLDQGLQFLIQYYNGEERAKGNILERFSAQQFPDLHSELNLSSLELGDSALYFCASSGQTENYGYTFGSGTRLTVV.

V is TRBV4-2 and J is TRBJ2-6; the match to TRBD2 covers 7 bases. J gave up 4 bases and V 0 bases, and 6 bases lay outside the gene matches. Per the germline V gene, CDR1 is LGHNA and CDR2 is YNFKEQ. The CDR3 contains 17 residues. The CDR3 sequence: CASSQDLGGDGANVLTF. The CDR3 nucleotides are TGTGCCAGCAGCCAAGATCTGGGGGGGGACGGGGCCAACGTCCTGACTTTC.

This chain links TRBV18 with TRBJ2-1; D may be TRBD2 (7 bases). Germline CDR1 KGHSH, CDR2 LQKENI. The germline V and J ends were trimmed by 0 bases and 0 bases, with 12 bases remaining between them. The CDR3 is 17 residues long. The CDR3 protein is CASSPPGGGSSYNEQFF. For the CDR3, the DNA is TGTGCCAGCTCACCACCGGGAGGGGGGAGCTCCTACAATGAGCAGTTCTTC.

The genes are TRBV10-2 and TRBJ2-2; TRBD1 might be the D (5 bases). From germline, CDR1 is WSHSY and CDR2 SAAADI. The CDR3 is made up of 14 amino acids. The V and J ends lost 8 bases and 6 bases respectively, with 16 bases between them. CDR3 amino acids: CASGRGPESGELFF. The CDR3, as DNA: TGCGCCAGCGGAAGGGGTCCTGAGTCCGGGGAGCTGTTTTTT.